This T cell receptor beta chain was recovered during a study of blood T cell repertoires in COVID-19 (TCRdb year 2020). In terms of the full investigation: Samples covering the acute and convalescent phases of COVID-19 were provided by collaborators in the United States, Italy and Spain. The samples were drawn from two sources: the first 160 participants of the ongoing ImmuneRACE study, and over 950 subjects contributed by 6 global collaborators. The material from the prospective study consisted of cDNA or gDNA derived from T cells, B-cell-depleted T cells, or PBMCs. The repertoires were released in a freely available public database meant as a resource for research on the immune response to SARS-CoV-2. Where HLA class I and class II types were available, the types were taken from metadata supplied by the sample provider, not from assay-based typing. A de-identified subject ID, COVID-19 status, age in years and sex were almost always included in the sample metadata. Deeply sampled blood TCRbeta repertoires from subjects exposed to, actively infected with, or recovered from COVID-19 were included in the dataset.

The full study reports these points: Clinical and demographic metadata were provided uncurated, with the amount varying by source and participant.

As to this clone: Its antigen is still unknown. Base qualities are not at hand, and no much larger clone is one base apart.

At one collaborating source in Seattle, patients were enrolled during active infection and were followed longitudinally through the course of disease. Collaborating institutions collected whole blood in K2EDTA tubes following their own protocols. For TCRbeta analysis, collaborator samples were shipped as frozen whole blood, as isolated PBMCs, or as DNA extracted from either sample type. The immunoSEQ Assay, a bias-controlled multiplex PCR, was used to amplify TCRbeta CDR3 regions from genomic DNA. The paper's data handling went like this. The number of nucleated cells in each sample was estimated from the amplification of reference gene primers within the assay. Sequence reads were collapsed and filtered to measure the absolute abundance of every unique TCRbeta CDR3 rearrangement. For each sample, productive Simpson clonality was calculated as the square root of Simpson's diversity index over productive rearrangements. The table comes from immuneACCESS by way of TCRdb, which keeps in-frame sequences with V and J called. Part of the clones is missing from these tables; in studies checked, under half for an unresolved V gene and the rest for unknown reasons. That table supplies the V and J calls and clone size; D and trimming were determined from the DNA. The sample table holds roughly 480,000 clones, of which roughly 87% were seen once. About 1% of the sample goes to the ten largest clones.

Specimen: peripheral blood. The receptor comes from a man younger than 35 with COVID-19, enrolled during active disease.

DNA sequence: TGTGCCAGCAGCTTAAGGCGGGGGGACCACCCCAATGAGCAGTTCTTC. Its coded protein is CASSLRRGDHPNEQFF. In this chain, TRBV11-3 is recombined with TRBJ2-1; the central 8 bases match TRBD2. Trimming takes 2 bases off V and 6 bases off J; junction bases not matched to a gene: 9. Per the germline V gene, SGHNT is the CDR1 and YENEEA is the CDR2. The CDR3 numbers 16 residues from cysteine through phenylalanine. Only the CDR3 DNA stays, 48 bases, in frame from base 1.